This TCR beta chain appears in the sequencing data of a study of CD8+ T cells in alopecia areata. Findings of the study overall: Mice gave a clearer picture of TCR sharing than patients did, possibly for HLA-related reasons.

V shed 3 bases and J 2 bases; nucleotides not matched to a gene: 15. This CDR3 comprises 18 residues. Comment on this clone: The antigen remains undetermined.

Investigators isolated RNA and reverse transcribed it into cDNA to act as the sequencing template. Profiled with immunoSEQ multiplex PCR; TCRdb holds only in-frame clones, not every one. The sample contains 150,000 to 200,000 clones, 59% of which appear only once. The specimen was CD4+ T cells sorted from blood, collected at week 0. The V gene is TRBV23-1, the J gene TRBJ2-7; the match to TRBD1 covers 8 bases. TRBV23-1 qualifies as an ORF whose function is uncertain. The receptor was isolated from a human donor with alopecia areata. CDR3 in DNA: TGCGCCAGCAGTCACCACGGACAGGGATCAAATCCCACCTACGAGCAGTACTTC. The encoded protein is CASSHHGQGSNPTYEQYF.